The T cell receptor (beta chain) under discussion was sequenced for a study of blood T cell repertoires in COVID-19. This CDR3 has 13 amino acids. Germline loops: CDR1 SGDLS, CDR2 YYNGEE. Trimming stripped 2 bases from V and 4 bases from J, with 9 bases between. Clones were read by immunoSEQ multiplex PCR, and TCRdb kept only the in-frame ones, dropping some. Of about 200,000 clones in the sample, less than 90% are singletons; the top ten hold over 2%. The material sequenced was peripheral blood. The clonotype was recovered from a woman aged 50 to 65 with acute or convalescent COVID-19. V is TRBV9 and J is TRBJ2-5; D not certain. The CDR3 protein is CASSVNVGETQYF. The CDR3 DNA sequence: TGTGCCAGCAGCGTTAATGTCGGAGAGACCCAGTACTTC.